The rows below give T cell receptor beta chains drawn from one sample of a study of blood T cell repertoires in COVID-19. Profiling relied on immunoSEQ multiplex PCR, and the TCRdb table lists in-frame clones only, not all of them. The data hold around 130,000 clones, with 86% observed a single time. Sequenced sample: PBMCs or T cells enriched from blood (not recorded which). The receptors derive from a woman in her fifties or sixties who had recovered from COVID-19. Both conserved end residues are part of each CDR3. A D gene is named only where the DNA matches it firmly. Size is stated for part of the rows, as once, few or many counts, or as a class when the clone is expanded.

CSVESMQNYGYTF,TGCAGCGTTGAAAGTATGCAGAACTATGGCTACACCTTC,NA,TRBJ1-2,TRBV29-1,NA
CASSHRDSYEQYF,TGTGCCAGCAGCCACAGGGACTCCTACGAGCAGTACTTC,NA,TRBJ2-7,TRBV3-1/TRBV3-2,NA
CASSSLAGGANEQFF,TGTGCCAGCAGCTCACTAGCGGGGGGCGCCAATGAGCAGTTCTTC,TRBD2,TRBJ2-1,TRBV7-2,NA
CASSRQGDGYTF,TGTGCCAGCAGCAGACAGGGTGATGGCTACACCTTC,NA,TRBJ1-2,TRBV21-1,NA
CASSLDRRNEQFF,TGTGCCAGCAGTTTAGACCGTAGAAATGAGCAGTTCTTC,NA,TRBJ2-1,TRBV12-3/TRBV12-4,NA
CAILREVEQYF,TGTGCCATTCTCAGGGAGGTCGAGCAGTACTTC,NA,TRBJ2-7,TRBV6-5,NA
CASSMVAAKGYEQYF,TGTGCCAGTAGTATGGTAGCAGCGAAAGGATACGAGCAGTACTTC,NA,TRBJ2-7,TRBV19,NA
CASSPGQDFLEQYF,TGTGCCAGCAGCCCGGGACAGGACTTCCTCGAGCAGTACTTC,TRBD1,TRBJ2-7,TRBV7-3,NA
CASSLAGSHNQPQHF,TGTGCCAGCAGCTTGGCGGGGTCCCACAATCAGCCCCAGCATTTT,NA,TRBJ1-5,TRBV5-4,NA
CASSLGDRGGREKLFF,TGTGCCAGCAGCTTAGGTGACAGGGGCGGGAGAGAAAAACTGTTTTTT,TRBD1,TRBJ1-4,TRBV7-9,NA
CASSQPSRAGGQETQYF,TGTGCCAGCAGCCAACCGTCGCGAGCGGGGGGGCAAGAGACCCAGTACTTC,TRBD2,TRBJ2-5,TRBV3-1/TRBV3-2,NA
CASSRQGNQPQHF,TGTGCCAGCAGTCGACAGGGAAATCAGCCCCAGCATTTT,TRBD1,TRBJ1-5,TRBV6-5,NA
CASSKNRGRLRTEAFF,TGTGCCAGCAGCAAGAACAGGGGGCGGCTAAGGACTGAAGCTTTCTTT,TRBD1,TRBJ1-1,TRBV7-2,few
CASSLGQGVYNEQFF,TGTGCCAGCAGTTTAGGACAGGGGGTGTACAATGAGCAGTTCTTC,TRBD1,TRBJ2-1,TRBV27,NA
CASSQVSGQGAGYGYTF,TGCGCCAGCAGCCAAGTTTCGGGGCAGGGGGCGGGCTATGGCTACACCTTC,TRBD1,TRBJ1-2,TRBV4-1,NA
CASSTGEETQYF,TGTGCCAGCAGTACAGGAGAAGAGACCCAGTACTTC,NA,TRBJ2-5,TRBV12-3/TRBV12-4,NA
CASSPLFIGGERYEQYF,TGTGCCAGCAGTCCCTTGTTTATAGGGGGAGAAAGGTACGAGCAGTACTTC,NA,TRBJ2-7,TRBV6-2/TRBV6-3,NA
CASRTDRHEQYF,TGCGCCAGCAGAACGGACAGACACGAGCAGTACTTC,NA,TRBJ2-7,TRBV5-1,NA
CASSAQGSPLHF,TGTGCCAGCAGTGCCCAGGGTTCACCCCTCCACTTT,NA,TRBJ1-6,TRBV2,NA
CASKDFNTDTQYF,TGCGCCAGCAAGGACTTCAACACAGATACGCAGTATTTT,NA,TRBJ2-3,TRBV10-1,NA
CASSQGRGTSNNHEQYF,TGCGCCAGCAGCCAGGGGCGGGGGACTAGCAATAACCACGAGCAGTACTTC,TRBD2,TRBJ2-7,TRBV4-1,NA
CASSLMGTGGDTQYF,TGTGCCAGCAGCTTGATGGGGACCGGGGGAGATACGCAGTATTTT,NA,TRBJ2-3,TRBV7-2,NA
CASSQGANTEAFF,TGTGCCAGCAGCCAAGGCGCGAACACTGAAGCTTTCTTT,NA,TRBJ1-1,TRBV4-2,NA
CASSYLPGGNSPLHF,TGTGCCAGCAGTTACCTCCCCGGAGGTAATTCACCCCTCCACTTT,NA,TRBJ1-6,TRBV6-2/TRBV6-3,NA
CASSQNSQGAGEQYF,TGCGCCAGCAGCCAAAATTCACAGGGGGCTGGCGAGCAGTACTTC,TRBD1,TRBJ2-7,TRBV4-1,once
CATGVAGGSGEQFF,TGTGCCACCGGGGTAGCGGGGGGCTCGGGTGAGCAGTTCTTC,TRBD2,TRBJ2-1,TRBV24-1,NA
CASSQDNRGIVREQFF,TGTGCCAGCAGCCAAGATAATCGGGGAATCGTACGGGAGCAGTTCTTC,NA,TRBJ2-1,TRBV14,NA
CASTLWDRPYYGYTF,TGTGCCAGCACCTTATGGGACAGACCGTACTATGGCTACACCTTC,TRBD1,TRBJ1-2,TRBV5-6,NA
CASSLRQGAVGYTF,TGTGCCAGCAGCCTAAGACAGGGGGCGGTTGGCTACACCTTC,TRBD1,TRBJ1-2,TRBV5-6,NA
CASSLEWGIGKVYGYTF,TGTGCCAGCAGCTTAGAGTGGGGCATCGGTAAGGTCTATGGCTACACCTTC,NA,TRBJ1-2,TRBV7-9,NA
CAWGRLYEQYF,TGTGCCTGGGGAAGACTCTACGAGCAGTACTTC,NA,TRBJ2-7,TRBV30,NA
CASSGRQYQETQYF,TGTGCCAGCAGCGGCCGACAGTACCAAGAGACCCAGTACTTC,NA,TRBJ2-5,TRBV11-2,NA
CASSPIGEKLFF,TGTGCCAGCAGCCCAATCGGGGAAAAACTGTTTTTT,NA,TRBJ1-4,TRBV5-4,NA
CASSVAGSSDEQFF,TGTGCCAGCAGCGTGGCAGGCTCGTCGGATGAGCAGTTCTTC,NA,TRBJ2-1,TRBV9,NA
CASSLALAGGTYNEQFF,TGTGCCAGCAGTTTAGCGCTAGCGGGGGGTACCTACAATGAGCAGTTCTTC,TRBD2,TRBJ2-1,TRBV27,NA
CASSYSSGELVRPQHF,TGTGCCAGCAGTTACTCTAGCGGGGAGCTGGTTCGGCCCCAGCATTTT,NA,TRBJ1-5,TRBV6-5,NA
CASRDRVDYEQYF,TGTGCCAGCAGGGACAGGGTAGACTACGAGCAGTACTTC,TRBD1,TRBJ2-7,TRBV27,NA
CASSAGGPNTEAFF,TGTGCCAGCTCAGCCGGGGGACCCAACACTGAAGCTTTCTTT,NA,TRBJ1-1,TRBV18,NA